A selection of T cell receptor beta chains follows, all from one sample in a study of T cells in Graves' hyperthyroidism and ophthalmopathy. Via MiXCR, TCRdb re-called the multiplex PCR reads, giving one row per CDR3 protein. This sample has 200,000 to 250,000 distinct CDR3 sequences; around 24% occur once, and the top ten carry roughly a third. The material sequenced was blood. These TCRs come from a middle-aged woman with Graves' ophthalmopathy. Both conserved end residues are part of each CDR3. A D gene is named only where the DNA matches it firmly. The listing skips clone size in some rows; elsewhere it reads once, few, many or a size class.

CDR3 protein | CDR3 DNA | clone size | D gene | J gene | V gene
CAITSGVNTGELFF | TGTGCCATCACGAGCGGGGTGAACACCGGGGAGCTGTTTTTT | many | TRBD2 | TRBJ2-2 | TRBV12-3/TRBV12-4
CASSLYREDGYTF | TGTGCCAGCAGCCTTTACAGGGAGGATGGCTACACCTTC | many | - | TRBJ1-2 | TRBV6-5
CASSPDGQPTYEQYF | TGTGCCAGCAGCCCCGACGGCCAGCCAACCTACGAGCAGTACTTC | - | - | TRBJ2-7 | TRBV12-3/TRBV12-4
CASSESTGTRETQYF | TGTGCCAGCAGTGAATCGACAGGGACGCGGGAGACCCAGTACTTC | many | TRBD1 | TRBJ2-5 | TRBV2
CASSAAYYNQPQHF | TGTGCCAGCAGTGCCGCGTACTACAATCAGCCCCAGCATTTT | many | - | TRBJ1-5 | TRBV6-1
CASSYSTSGIYEQYF | TGTGCCAGCAGTTACTCGACTAGCGGGATCTACGAGCAGTACTTC | many | TRBD2 | TRBJ2-7 | TRBV6-5
CASSLKGMNTEAFF | TGTGCCAGCAGTTTAAAGGGAATGAACACTGAAGCTTTCTTT | many | - | TRBJ1-1 | TRBV27
CASSATRAGSANTGELFF | TGTGCCAGCAGTGCCACCCGGGCGGGGAGCGCGAACACCGGGGAGCTGTTTTTT | - | - | TRBJ2-2 | TRBV6-1
CASGLVPTSGQETQYF | TGTGCTAGTGGTTTGGTCCCGACTAGCGGCCAAGAGACCCAGTACTTC | - | TRBD2 | TRBJ2-5 | TRBV12-5
CASSSGSFETQYF | TGTGCCAGCAGTAGCGGGAGTTTTGAGACCCAGTACTTC | - | TRBD2 | TRBJ2-5 | TRBV6-4
CSASDTTGIRVRQYF | TGCAGTGCTAGTGACACGACAGGAATTAGAGTTCGTCAGTACTTC | - | - | TRBJ2-7 | TRBV20-1
CASSLPRQGIPPTYNEQFF | TGTGCCAGCAGTTTACCCCGACAGGGAATCCCGCCAACCTACAATGAGCAGTTCTTC | many | TRBD1 | TRBJ2-1 | TRBV27
CASSLYDTEAFF | TGTGCCAGCAGTTTATACGACACTGAAGCTTTCTTT | medium-sized | - | TRBJ1-1 | TRBV12-3/TRBV12-4
CASSLARQGSSTEAFF | TGTGCCAGCAGCTTAGCACGACAGGGGTCGAGCACTGAAGCTTTCTTT | many | TRBD1 | TRBJ1-1 | TRBV7-9
CSADGQGNSPLHF | TGCAGTGCTGATGGACAGGGAAACTCACCCCTCCACTTT | - | TRBD1 | TRBJ1-6 | TRBV20-1
CASSPLASGELFF | TGCGCCAGCAGCCCATTAGCGTCCGGGGAGCTGTTTTTT | many | - | TRBJ2-2 | TRBV10-2
CASSINWNTEAFF | TGTGCCAGTAGTATCAACTGGAACACTGAAGCTTTCTTT | many | - | TRBJ1-1 | TRBV19
CATSRLRGDRAYEQYF | TGTGCCACCAGCAGACTTCGCGGGGACAGGGCTTACGAGCAGTACTTC | - | TRBD1 | TRBJ2-7 | TRBV15
CSVGPGTGELFF | TGCAGCGTTGGCCCGGGGACCGGGGAGCTGTTTTTT | many | - | TRBJ2-2 | TRBV29-1
CASSQDGIGWDGYTF | TGTGCCAGCAGCCAAGATGGGATAGGTTGGGACGGCTACACCTTC | many | - | TRBJ1-2 | TRBV3-1
CASSSEANVLTF | TGTGCCAGCAGTTCTGAGGCCAACGTCCTGACTTTC | - | - | TRBJ2-6 | TRBV6-2/TRBV6-3
CIPLGHDNSPLHF | TGCATTCCGCTCGGACACGATAATTCACCCCTCCACTTT | - | - | TRBJ1-6 | TRBV20-1
CASTRHGNTGELFF | TGTGCCAGCACGAGACATGGGAACACCGGGGAGCTGTTTTTT | many | - | TRBJ2-2 | TRBV2
CASSFGLASETQYF | TGTGCCAGCAGCTTCGGGCTAGCGTCGGAGACCCAGTACTTC | - | - | TRBJ2-5 | TRBV11-2
CASSPVQGVRQQCF | TGTGCCAGCAGTCCCGTACAGGGGGTTCGACAGCAGTGCTTC | - | TRBD1 | TRBJ2-7 | TRBV6-2/TRBV6-3
CASSRGVGAEQYF | TGTGCCAGCAGTAGGGGAGTGGGGGCCGAGCAGTACTTC | many | - | TRBJ2-7 | TRBV28
CSATHGQTYEQYF | TGCAGTGCTACCCATGGACAGACCTACGAGCAGTACTTC | many | - | TRBJ2-7 | TRBV20-1
CASSPGGQPTEAFF | TGTGCCAGCAGCCCGGGGGGACAGCCCACTGAAGCTTTCTTT | - | TRBD1 | TRBJ1-1 | TRBV11-2
CASRSCVLNQPQHF | TGTGCCAGCCGTAGCTGCGTTCTGAATCAGCCCCAGCATTTT | - | - | TRBJ1-5 | TRBV6-2/TRBV6-3
CASSRTSGLAETQYF | TGTGCCAGCAGTCGGACTAGCGGGTTGGCAGAGACCCAGTACTTC | many | TRBD2 | TRBJ2-5 | TRBV12-3/TRBV12-4
CASSYSGDGTYEQYF | TGTGCCAGCAGTTACTCAGGGGACGGCACCTACGAGCAGTACTTC | many | - | TRBJ2-7 | TRBV6-5
CASSQVVADTGELFF | TGTGCCAGCAGCCAAGTGGTAGCGGACACCGGGGAGCTGTTTTTT | few | - | TRBJ2-2 | TRBV4-2
CASGLNVRGDTEASF | TGTGCCAGCGGCCTGAACGTACGGGGGGACACTGAAGCTTCCTTT | - | - | TRBJ1-1 | TRBV6-1
CASSLAPGEGYEQYF | TGTGCCAGCAGCTTAGCTCCGGGGGAGGGGTACGAGCAGTACTTC | many | TRBD2 | TRBJ2-7 | TRBV11-2
CASSRQGDTQYF | TGTGCCAGCAGTCGACAGGGAGATACGCAGTATTTT | - | TRBD1 | TRBJ2-3 | TRBV6-1
CASSVVRAGDQPQHF | TGTGCCAGCAGTGTCGTTAGGGCAGGTGATCAGCCCCAGCATTTT | - | - | TRBJ1-5 | TRBV2
CASNDGVKKNIQYF | TGTGCCAGCAATGACGGGGTAAAGAAAAACATTCAGTACTTC | many | - | TRBJ2-4 | TRBV6-1
CASRILGISNQPQHF | TGTGCCAGCAGAATTCTGGGAATCAGCAATCAGCCCCAGCATTTT | - | - | TRBJ1-5 | TRBV28
CASSQDTVKETQYF | TGTGCCAGCAGCCAGGATACGGTAAAAGAGACCCAGTACTTC | many | - | TRBJ2-5 | TRBV14
CAWEKGRARYGYTF | TGTGCCTGGGAGAAGGGCAGGGCGCGGTATGGCTACACCTTC | many | - | TRBJ1-2 | TRBV30
CASSLVGDWFRTQYF | TGTGCCAGCAGCTTAGTAGGAGACTGGTTTAGGACCCAGTACTTC | - | - | TRBJ2-5 | TRBV7-8
CASSLYGGLDDGELFF | TGTGCCAGCAGTTTATATGGGGGGCTTGATGACGGGGAGCTGTTTTTT | - | - | TRBJ2-2 | TRBV28
CASITGTSGGAGETQYF | TGTGCCAGCATAACCGGGACTAGCGGGGGGGCTGGTGAGACCCAGTACTTC | - | TRBD2 | TRBJ2-5 | TRBV6-1
CASRRQGPVLEQYF | TGTGCCAGCAGGCGACAGGGGCCAGTACTCGAGCAGTACTTC | - | TRBD1 | TRBJ2-7 | TRBV27
CASSFNRGFNEQFF | TGTGCCAGCAGCTTCAACAGGGGGTTTAATGAGCAGTTCTTC | few | TRBD1 | TRBJ2-1 | TRBV7-2
CSALGLAGGQAYEQYF | TGCAGTGCCTTGGGACTAGCGGGAGGCCAAGCCTACGAGCAGTACTTC | few | TRBD2 | TRBJ2-7 | TRBV20-1
CASSSGGAQPQHF | TGTGCCAGCAGTTCAGGGGGCGCGCAGCCCCAGCATTTT | many | TRBD1 | TRBJ1-5 | TRBV28
CASSQVAGGPQTWLDEQYF | TGCGCCAGCAGCCAAGTAGCGGGAGGGCCTCAGACATGGCTGGACGAGCAGTACTTC | many | TRBD2 | TRBJ2-7 | TRBV4-1
CASSPLAGEGETQYF | TGTGCCAGCAGCCCTCTAGCGGGAGAGGGAGAGACCCAGTACTTC | many | TRBD2 | TRBJ2-5 | TRBV6-5
CATSRDSYEQYF | TGTGCCACCAGCCGGGACTCCTACGAGCAGTACTTC | many | - | TRBJ2-7 | TRBV15
CASSKVGLAGGAGTQYF | TGTGCCAGCAGCAAAGTGGGACTAGCGGGAGGGGCCGGGACCCAGTACTTC | - | TRBD2 | TRBJ2-5 | TRBV7-8
CASSSSTTRYEQYF | TGTGCCAGCAGTTCCTCGACTACGAGGTACGAGCAGTACTTC | many | - | TRBJ2-7 | TRBV12-3/TRBV12-4